Each of the 23 T cell receptor beta chains below was sequenced from the same sample in a study of T cell repertoires and Cas9 in healthy adults. Profiled with immunoSEQ multiplex PCR; TCRdb holds only in-frame clones, not every one. The sample has some 20,000 clones, less than 95% seen once. The source material was CD4+ effector T cells (CD127+, CD25-, CD137-, CD154-) from PBMCs; culture status not recorded. The receptors stem from a human donor in good health.

The chain carries TRBV5-1 and TRBJ2-5, with TRBD2 matching over 11 bases. The CDR3 spans 16 residues. Unmatched junction bases numbered 6, after V lost 0 bases and J lost 5 bases. Per germline, CDR1 SGHRS and CDR2 YFSETQ. CDR3 protein: CASSLEPSGGWETQYF. The CDR3 DNA reads as TGCGCCAGCAGCTTGGAACCTAGCGGGGGGTGGGAGACCCAGTACTTC.

V and J are TRBV5-1 and TRBJ1-5; D might be TRBD1 (5 bases). The CDR3 contains 15 residues. Looked up from germline, CDR1 is SGHRS and CDR2 is YFSETQ. The ends were cut back, 2 bases at V and 6 bases at J, with 15 bases in the middle. The CDR3 reads CASSFQGLVSQPQHF. CDR3 coding DNA: TGCGCCAGCAGCTTCCAGGGTTTAGTGAGTCAGCCCCAGCATTTT. The full variable domain, rest sourced from reference TRBV5-1 and TRBJ1-5, is KAGVTQTPRYLIKTRGQQVTLSCSPISGHRSVSWYQQTPGQGLQFLFEYFSETQRNKGNFPGRFSGRQFSNSRSEMNVSTLELGDSALYLCASSFQGLVSQPQHFGDGTRLSIL.

About this clone itself: Its ends do not fully match the called genes, so a read error is possible. The rearrangement joins TRBV6-1 to TRBJ2-7, with D possibly TRBD2 on 5 matching bases. The length of the CDR3 is 12 residues. Germline CDR1 and CDR2: MNHNS and SASEGT. CDR3 region: CAGSEKGGEQYF. CDR3 bases: TGTGCCGGCAGTGAAAAGGGCGGGGAGCAGTACTTC.

This sequence joins TRBV27 and TRBJ2-3; 7 bases agree with TRBD2. The CDR3 is 16 residues long. The V gene end was trimmed by 8 bases and the J gene end by 2 bases; junction bases not matched to a gene: 13. Germline CDR1 MNHEY, CDR2 SMNVEV (reference sequence). The CDR3 coding sequence is TGTGCCAGCGGCCCCTTGCGGGGGACCCCCACAGATACGCAGTATTTT. Its translation is CASGPLRGTPTDTQYF.

The chain carries TRBV27 and TRBJ1-2; D not resolved. Germline CDR1 reads MNHEY; CDR2 reads SMNVEV (reference sequence). Trimming cost V 5 bases and J 1 base, with 11 bases left between them. The CDR3 has 14 residues. Here the CDR3 reads CASSAYSVNYGYTF. The CDR3 region has the DNA TGTGCCAGCAGTGCTTACTCAGTTAACTATGGCTACACCTTC.

The V and J genes are TRBV27 and TRBJ1-4, with TRBD1 matching 8 bases. The germline V gene encodes CDR1 MNHEY and CDR2 SMNVEV (reference sequence). The CDR3 has 20 amino acids. Germline trimming cut 5 bases from V and 0 bases from J; bases unmatched to any gene: 17. The CDR3: CASSKNSRGRIVATNEKLFF. In DNA form, the CDR3 reads TGTGCCAGCAGTAAAAACAGCAGGGGGCGTATAGTCGCAACTAATGAAAAACTGTTTTTT.

This clone was detected a few times. The J gene is TRBJ2-3, the V gene TRBV7-2, with 8 bases lining up with TRBD2. J gave up 2 bases and V 2 bases, and 3 bases lay outside the gene matches. The CDR3 sequence is 15 residues long. CDR1 and CDR2 (germline): SGHTA, FQGNSA. The CDR3 bases are TGTGCCAGCAGCTTATTGCGGGAGGCCACAGATACGCAGTATTTT. Amino acids: CASSLLREATDTQYF. The variable domain in full, completed from reference TRBV7-2 and TRBJ2-3, reads GAGVSQSPSNKVTEKGKDVELRCDPISGHTALYWYRQSLGQGLEFLIYFQGNSAPDKSGLPSDRFSAERTGGSVSTLTIQRTQQEDSAVYLCASSLLREATDTQYFGPGTRLTVL.

The chain recombines TRBV6-1 with TRBJ2-7, with TRBD1 identical over 7 bases. The length of the CDR3 is 14 residues. Germline V lookup: CDR1 MNHNS, CDR2 SASEGT. J was trimmed by 6 bases and V by 7 bases; bases with no gene match: 12. CDR3 protein: CASIPIGGQGEQYF. The CDR3 nucleotides read TGTGCCAGCATCCCGATAGGGGGCCAAGGCGAGCAGTACTTC.

The chain couples TRBV5-1 to TRBJ2-1; the match to TRBD1 covers 9 bases. Losses at the gene ends were 1 base for V and 5 bases for J; bases not matched to a gene: 4. Germline assignment: CDR1 SGHRS and CDR2 YFSETQ. The CDR3 totals 15 residues. The CDR3 region is CASSLQTGGNNEQFF. The DNA of the CDR3 is TGCGCCAGCAGCTTGCAGACAGGGGGGAACAATGAGCAGTTCTTC. Full variable domain (remainder filled in from reference TRBV5-1 and TRBJ2-1): KAGVTQTPRYLIKTRGQQVTLSCSPISGHRSVSWYQQTPGQGLQFLFEYFSETQRNKGNFPGRFSGRQFSNSRSEMNVSTLELGDSALYLCASSLQTGGNNEQFFGPGTRLTVL.

The chain is built from TRBV27 and TRBJ2-1, with 12 positions matching TRBD2. V shed 0 bases and J 2 bases; nucleotides not matched to a gene: 8. This CDR3 spans 19 amino acids. Per the germline V gene, CDR1 is MNHEY and CDR2 is SMNVEV (reference sequence). The CDR3 DNA reads TGTGCCAGCAGTTTATCGTCTAGCGGGAGGGCCCGTCCCTACAATGAGCAGTTCTTC. Residues: CASSLSSSGRARPYNEQFF.

Concerning this clone: At the DNA level, this CDR3 is encoded by other sequences in the same sample as well. The chain couples TRBV18 to TRBJ1-1; TRBD1 aligns across 10 bases. The CDR3 spans 14 residues. V was pared by 6 bases and J by 3 bases, with 4 bases of the junction left unmatched. From germline, CDR1 is KGHSH and CDR2 LQKENI. The CDR3 DNA reads TGTGCCAGCTCCCCCGGGACAGGGGACACTGAAGCTTTCTTT. Its translation is CASSPGTGDTEAFF.

The rearrangement links TRBV7-2 to TRBJ1-2; TRBD1 agrees at 7 bases. Germline CDR1 and CDR2: SGHTA and FQGNSA. The CDR3 spans 14 residues. With 6 bases clipped from V and 5 bases from J, the junction kept 9 bases outside the gene matches. The CDR3 DNA sequence: TGTGCCAGCAGATCCCGACAGGGTACTTATGGCTACACCTTC. As protein: CASRSRQGTYGYTF. Full variable domain (outside the CDR3, taken from reference TRBV7-2 and TRBJ1-2): GAGVSQSPSNKVTEKGKDVELRCDPISGHTALYWYRQSLGQGLEFLIYFQGNSAPDKSGLPSDRFSAERTGGSVSTLTIQRTQQEDSAVYLCASRSRQGTYGYTFGSGTRLTVV.

The chain is built from TRBV18 and TRBJ1-1; weak D call: TRBD1 (5 bases). The CDR3 is 18 residues long. Trimming stripped 0 bases from V and 3 bases from J, with 20 bases between. CDR1 is KGHSH, CDR2 LQKENI, per germline. The CDR3 loop is CASSPPGGAGLGDTEAFF. The CDR3 DNA sequence: TGTGCCAGCTCACCACCGGGAGGGGCCGGATTGGGTGACACTGAAGCTTTCTTT. Drawing the rest from reference TRBV18 and TRBJ1-1, the complete variable domain is NAGVMQNPRHLVRRRGQEARLRCSPMKGHSHVYWYRQLPEEGLKFMVYLQKENIIDESGMPKERFSAEFPKEGPSILRIQQVVRGDSAAYFCASSPPGGAGLGDTEAFFGQGTRLTVV.

The chain is built from TRBV15 and TRBJ1-3, with 7 nucleotides matching TRBD1. Trimming removed 1 base from V and 7 bases from J; junction bases left unmatched: 13. CDR3 length equals 17 residues. Germline lookup yields CDR1 LNHNV and CDR2 YYDKDF (reference sequence). The CDR3 sequence: CATSRGVTLTGSNTIYF. CDR3 coding DNA: TGTGCCACCAGCAGAGGGGTTACCTTGACAGGGTCCAACACCATATATTTT.

V is TRBV7-6 and J is TRBJ1-3; 10 positions match TRBD1. CDR1 and CDR2 (germline): SGHVS, FNYEAQ. The CDR3 extends over 16 amino acids. V lost 5 bases and J lost 2; bases outside the gene matches: 6. CDR3 residues: CASSPLGQGAGNTIYF. CDR3 DNA sequence: TGTGCCAGCAGCCCCTTAGGACAGGGGGCTGGAAACACCATATATTTT. The full variable domain, completed using reference TRBV7-6 and TRBJ1-3, is GAGVSQSPRYKVTKRGQDVALRCDPISGHVSLYWYRQALGQGPEFLTYFNYEAQQDKSGLPNDRFSAERPEGSISTLTIQRTEQRDSAMYRCASSPLGQGAGNTIYFGEGSWLTVV.

V and J are TRBV7-2 and TRBJ1-1; D remains ambiguous. The germline V and J ends were trimmed by 1 base and 4 bases, with 10 bases remaining between them. Germline V lookup: CDR1 SGHTA, CDR2 FQGNSA. This CDR3 has 14 amino acids. CDR3 sequence reads: CASSLVHLGTEAFF. The CDR3 coding sequence is TGTGCCAGCAGCTTAGTTCATTTGGGCACTGAAGCTTTCTTT.

This chain uses TRBV6-6 with TRBJ1-2, with TRBD1 as a possible D gene (6 bases). With 7 bases removed from V and 4 bases from J, the gap between germline ends came to 13 bases. The CDR3 has 13 residues. Germline CDR1 MNHNY, CDR2 SVGAGI (reference sequence). CDR3 amino acids: CASTRGTLYGYTF. CDR3 bases: TGTGCCAGCACAAGGGGGACACTCTATGGCTACACCTTC.

The sample holds a few counts of this clone. The rearrangement joins TRBV4-1 to TRBJ1-6; tentatively, D is TRBD1 (6 bases). Germline CDR1 and CDR2: MGHRA and YSYEKL. Trimming pared 4 bases from V and 7 bases from J, leaving 14 bases between. The CDR3 totals 15 residues. The CDR3 sequence: CASSRGGVGNSPLHF. CDR3 bases: TGCGCCAGCAGCCGAGGGGGGGTTGGAAATTCACCCCTCCACTTT.

V usage is TRBV7-2 and J usage is TRBJ1-5; a possible D gene is TRBD1 (6 bases). The V gene lost 6 bases and the J gene lost 5 bases, with 11 bases spanning the gap. CDR1 is SGHTA, CDR2 FQGNSA, per germline. The CDR3 sequence is 13 residues long. The CDR3 DNA is TGTGCCAGCAGACAGGACAGCTATCAGCCCCAGCATTTT. As protein: CASRQDSYQPQHF.

The CDR3 DNA reads TGTGCCAGCAGTTCCCTGACGTCCTATGGCTACACCTTC. It yields the protein CASSSLTSYGYTF. The rearrangement links TRBV28 to TRBJ1-2; D not certain. Germline V gives CDR1 MDHEN, CDR2 SYDVKM. CDR3 size: 13 residues. Trimming pared 4 bases from V and 4 bases from J, leaving 10 bases between.

The chain is built from TRBV6-5 and TRBJ1-2; 8 nucleotides agree with TRBD1. The V and J ends lost 6 bases and 4 bases, in that order; junction bases with no gene match: 7. The CDR3 sequence is 14 residues long. Germline CDR1 reads MNHEY; CDR2 reads SVGAGI. The chain's CDR3 is CASSGTGAPYGYTF. CDR3 sequence (DNA): TGTGCCAGCAGCGGGACAGGTGCCCCCTATGGCTACACCTTC.

This rearrangement joins TRBV14 to TRBJ2-5; D assignment may be TRBD1 or TRBD2 (5 bases each). Per germline, CDR1 SGHDN and CDR2 FVKESK. The CDR3 has 13 amino acids. V lost 3 bases and J lost 11, with 16 bases in between. CDR3 nucleotides: TGTGCCAGCAGCCACGGGTCCGGGGCTGAGCAGTACTTC. Translation: CASSHGSGAEQYF.

The gene calls are TRBV28 and TRBJ2-6; TRBD2 might be the D (5 bases). Trimming took off 8 bases at V and 0 bases at J, with 14 bases between the two ends. From germline, CDR1 is MDHEN and CDR2 SYDVKM. This CDR3 has 16 amino acids. CDR3 amino acids: CASLGGPSSGANVLTF. CDR3 nucleotide sequence: TGTGCCAGCCTCGGAGGCCCGAGCTCTGGGGCCAACGTCCTGACTTTC.